Detailed here is one T cell receptor beta chain. Its specificity is not known. The record originates from a study of vaccination and CD4 T cells after COVID-19. The V gene's germline CDR1 is LNHDA and CDR2 SQIVND (reference sequence). The ends lost 2 bases at V and 6 bases at J; junction bases unmatched: 13. This CDR3 is 17 amino acids long. An Oncomine TCR Beta short-read assay was used to sequence the DNA from cultured CD4+ T cells. TCRdb passed the PCR reads through MiXCR, listing each CDR3 protein once. The sample carries about 15,000 distinct CDR3 sequences, approximately 73% recorded once. Treatment indicated: roughly 10-day PBMC culture with coronavirus spike peptide pools or control peptides (ViraFEST assay).

Material: CD4+ T cells from blood, cultured in vitro. The origin of this receptor is a human donor who had recovered from COVID-19. The chain couples TRBV19 to TRBJ1-5; 7 bases are shared with TRBD1. CDR3 region: CASSIRTGGTSSQPQHF. For the CDR3, the DNA is TGTGCCAGTAGTATAAGGACAGGAGGGACGTCAAGTCAGCCCCAGCATTTT.